This TCR beta chain was observed in a study of T cells in Graves' hyperthyroidism and ophthalmopathy. V was clipped by 0 bases and J by 2 bases; unmatched bases: 13. CDR3 length equals 21 residues. The germline V gene encodes CDR1 MGHRA and CDR2 YSYEKL. There were TCR beta CDR3 regions amplified from RNA transcripts. In the first-round RT-PCR of the TCR CDR3, the HTBI primer set was used. MiXCR, run by TCRdb on the multiplex PCR reads, gives a single entry per CDR3 protein. The data contain hundreds of thousands of distinct CDR3 sequences, roughly 14% of them seen just once; the ten biggest clones take up 13% to 15%.

The chain couples TRBV4-1 to TRBJ2-1; 13 bases are shared with TRBD2. This clonotype was sampled from a woman aged 18-29 years with Graves' hyperthyroidism. Sequences were obtained from blood. The CDR3 protein is CASSQDGGGLAGRGAYNEQFF. The CDR3 coding sequence is TGCGCCAGCAGCCAAGATGGAGGGGGACTAGCGGGACGAGGGGCCTACAATGAGCAGTTCTTC.